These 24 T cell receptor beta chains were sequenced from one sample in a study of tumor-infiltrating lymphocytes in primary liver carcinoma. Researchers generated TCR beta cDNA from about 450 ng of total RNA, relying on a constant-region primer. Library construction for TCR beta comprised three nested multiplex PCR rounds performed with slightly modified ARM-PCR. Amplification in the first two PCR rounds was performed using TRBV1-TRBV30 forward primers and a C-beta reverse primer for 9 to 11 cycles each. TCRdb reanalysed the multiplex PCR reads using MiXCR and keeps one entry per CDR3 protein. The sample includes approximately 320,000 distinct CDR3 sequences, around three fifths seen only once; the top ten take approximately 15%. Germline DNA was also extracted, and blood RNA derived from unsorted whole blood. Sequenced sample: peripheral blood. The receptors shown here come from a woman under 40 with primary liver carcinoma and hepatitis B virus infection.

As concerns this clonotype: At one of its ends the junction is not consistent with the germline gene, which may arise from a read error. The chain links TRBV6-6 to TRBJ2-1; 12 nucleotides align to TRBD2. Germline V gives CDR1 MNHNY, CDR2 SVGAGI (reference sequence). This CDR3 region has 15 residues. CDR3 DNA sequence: TGTGCCAGCCGTTACAGGACTAGCGGGGACAATGAGCAGTTCTTC. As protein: CASRYRTSGDNEQFF.

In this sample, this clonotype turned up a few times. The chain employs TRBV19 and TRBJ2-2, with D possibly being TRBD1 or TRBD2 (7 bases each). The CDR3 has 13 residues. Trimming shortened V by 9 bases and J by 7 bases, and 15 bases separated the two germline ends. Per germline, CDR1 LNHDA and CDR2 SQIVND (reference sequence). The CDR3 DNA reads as TGTGCCAGCCAACAGGGGAGGGACGGGGAGCTGTTTTTT. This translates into CASQQGRDGELFF.

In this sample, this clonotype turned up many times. The CDR3 region has the DNA TGCGCCAGCAGCGCCGGTGGCGGGGGAGAGTACACCGGGGAGCTGTTTTTT. It yields the protein CASSAGGGGEYTGELFF. The rearrangement uses TRBV4-3 and TRBJ2-2; TRBD2 matches at 7 bases. Losses at the gene ends were 5 bases for V and 3 bases for J; bases not matched to a gene: 12. Looked up from germline, CDR1 is LGHNA and CDR2 is YSLEER. This CDR3 region has 17 residues.

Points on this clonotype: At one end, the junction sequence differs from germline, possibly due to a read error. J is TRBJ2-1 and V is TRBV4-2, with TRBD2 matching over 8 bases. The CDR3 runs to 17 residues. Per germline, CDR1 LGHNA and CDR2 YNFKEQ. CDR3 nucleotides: TGTGCCAGCAGCCAAGATATCGGAGCGGGAGTGAATAATGAGCAGCTCTTC. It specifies CASSQDIGAGVNNEQLF.

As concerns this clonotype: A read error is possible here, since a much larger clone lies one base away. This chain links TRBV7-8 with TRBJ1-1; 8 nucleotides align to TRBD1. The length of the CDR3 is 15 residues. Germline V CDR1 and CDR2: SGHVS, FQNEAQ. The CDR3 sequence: CASSLTDRANTEALF. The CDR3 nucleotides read TGTGCCAGCAGCTTAACGGACAGGGCCAACACTGAAGCTTTGTTT.

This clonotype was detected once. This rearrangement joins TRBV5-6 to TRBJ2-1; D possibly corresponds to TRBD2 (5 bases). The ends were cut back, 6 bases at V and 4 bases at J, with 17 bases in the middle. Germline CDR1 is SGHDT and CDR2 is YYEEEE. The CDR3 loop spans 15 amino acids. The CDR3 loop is CASTFESGNYNEQFF. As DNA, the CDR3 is TGTGCCAGCACTTTCGAAAGCGGAAATTACAATGAGCAGTTCTTC. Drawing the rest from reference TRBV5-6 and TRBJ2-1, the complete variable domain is DAGVTQSPTHLIKTRGQQVTLRCSPKSGHDTVSWYQQALGQGPQFIFQYYEEEERQRGNFPDRFSGHQFPNYSSELNVNALLLGDSALYLCASTFESGNYNEQFFGPGTRLTVL.

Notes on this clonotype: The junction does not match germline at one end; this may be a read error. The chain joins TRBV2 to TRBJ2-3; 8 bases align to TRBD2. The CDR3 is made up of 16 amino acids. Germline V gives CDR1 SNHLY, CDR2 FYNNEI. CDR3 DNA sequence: TGTGCCAGCCATAGGACCACTAGCGGAAGCACAGATGCGCAGTATTTT. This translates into CASHRTTSGSTDAQYF.

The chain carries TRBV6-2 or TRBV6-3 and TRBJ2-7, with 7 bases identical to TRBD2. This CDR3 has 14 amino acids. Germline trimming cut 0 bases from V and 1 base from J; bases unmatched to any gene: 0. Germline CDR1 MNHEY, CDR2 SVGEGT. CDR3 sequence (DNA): TGTGCCAGCAGTTACTCCGGGGGGTCCTACGAGCAGTACTTC. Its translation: CASSYSGGSYEQYF.

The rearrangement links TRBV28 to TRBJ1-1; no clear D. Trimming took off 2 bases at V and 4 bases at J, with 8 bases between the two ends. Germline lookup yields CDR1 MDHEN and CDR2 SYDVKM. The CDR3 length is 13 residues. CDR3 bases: TGTGCCAGCAGTTTACCCTTCCTCACTGAAGCTTTCTTT. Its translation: CASSLPFLTEAFF.

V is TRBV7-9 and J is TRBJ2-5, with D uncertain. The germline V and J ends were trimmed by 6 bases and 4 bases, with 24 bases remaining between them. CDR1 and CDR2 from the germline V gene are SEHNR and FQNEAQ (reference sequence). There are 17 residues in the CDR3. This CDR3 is CASRTIRGEGLSETQYF. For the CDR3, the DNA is TGTGCCAGCAGGACGATTAGAGGTGAAGGGCTATCAGAGACCCAGTACTTC.

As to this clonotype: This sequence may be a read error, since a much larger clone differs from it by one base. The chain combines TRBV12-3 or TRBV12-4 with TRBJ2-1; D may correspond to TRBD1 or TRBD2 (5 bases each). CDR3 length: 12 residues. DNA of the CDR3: TGTGTCAGCAGGTCACTCACCGGGGCCAAGTTCTTC. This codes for CVSRSLTGAKFF.

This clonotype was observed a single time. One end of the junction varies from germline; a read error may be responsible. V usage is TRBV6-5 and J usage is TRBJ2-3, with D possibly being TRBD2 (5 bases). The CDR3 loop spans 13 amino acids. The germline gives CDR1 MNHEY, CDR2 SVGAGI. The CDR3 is CASSSPSTDMQYF. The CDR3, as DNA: TGTGCCAGCAGTTCGCCTAGCACAGATATGCAGTATTTT.

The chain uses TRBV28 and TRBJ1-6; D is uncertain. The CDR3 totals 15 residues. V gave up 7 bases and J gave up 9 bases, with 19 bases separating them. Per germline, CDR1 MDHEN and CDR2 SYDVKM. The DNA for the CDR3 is TGTGCCAGCAAGCCGGTATTAGATATCGGTTCACCCCTCCACTTT. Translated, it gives CASKPVLDIGSPLHF.

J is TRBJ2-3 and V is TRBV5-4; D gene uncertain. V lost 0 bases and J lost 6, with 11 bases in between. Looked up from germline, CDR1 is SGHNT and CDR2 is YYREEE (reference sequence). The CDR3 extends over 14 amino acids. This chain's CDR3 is CASSLGAIPDTQYF. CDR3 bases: TGTGCCAGCAGCTTGGGGGCGATTCCGGATACGCAGTATTTT.

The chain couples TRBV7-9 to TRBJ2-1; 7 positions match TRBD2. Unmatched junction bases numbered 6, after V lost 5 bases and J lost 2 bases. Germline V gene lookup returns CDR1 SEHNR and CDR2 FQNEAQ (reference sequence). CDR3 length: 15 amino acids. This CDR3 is CASSQGLAAYNEQFF. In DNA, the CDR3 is TGTGCCAGCAGCCAGGGTCTAGCGGCCTACAATGAGCAGTTCTTC.

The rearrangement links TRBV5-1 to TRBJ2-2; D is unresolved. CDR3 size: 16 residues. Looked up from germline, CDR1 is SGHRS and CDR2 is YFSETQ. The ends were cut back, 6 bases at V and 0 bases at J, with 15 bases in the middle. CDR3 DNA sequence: TGCGCCAGCATAAAGGACCGAATCGCGAACACCGGGGAGCTGTTTTTT. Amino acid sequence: CASIKDRIANTGELFF. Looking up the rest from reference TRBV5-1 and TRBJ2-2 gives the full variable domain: KAGVTQTPRYLIKTRGQQVTLSCSPISGHRSVSWYQQTPGQGLQFLFEYFSETQRNKGNFPGRFSGRQFSNSRSEMNVSTLELGDSALYLCASIKDRIANTGELFFGEGSRLTVL.

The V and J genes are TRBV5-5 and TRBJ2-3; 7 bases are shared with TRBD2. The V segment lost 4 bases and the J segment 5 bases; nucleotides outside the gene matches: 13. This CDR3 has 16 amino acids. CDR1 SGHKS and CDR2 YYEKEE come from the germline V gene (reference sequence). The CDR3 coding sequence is TGTGCCAGCAGCACTCAACTAGCGAGACGTTTAGATACGCAGTATTTT. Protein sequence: CASSTQLARRLDTQYF. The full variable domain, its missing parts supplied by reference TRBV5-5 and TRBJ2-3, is DAGVTQSPTHLIKTRGQQVTLRCSPISGHKSVSWYQQVLGQGPQFIFQYYEKEERGRGNFPDRFSARQFPNYSSELNVNALLLGDSALYLCASSTQLARRLDTQYFGPGTRLTVL.

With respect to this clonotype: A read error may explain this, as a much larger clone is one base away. In nucleotides, the CDR3 is TGTGCCAGCGGCTTAGACCAGCCCCCCTATACGGCCAAAAACATTCAGTACTTC. It translates to CASGLDQPPYTAKNIQYF. The chain recombines TRBV11-3 with TRBJ2-4; no clear D gene. The CDR3 extends over 18 amino acids. Germline CDR1 SGHNT, CDR2 YENEEA.

This chain's CDR3 is CASSLTRSRDRAYEQYF. For the CDR3, the DNA is TGTGCCAGCAGCTTAACGAGGAGTAGGGACAGGGCCTACGAGCAGTACTTC. The V call is TRBV7-9, the J call TRBJ2-7; the match to TRBD1 covers 9 bases. The CDR3 has 17 residues. V lost 2 bases to trimming and J lost 2 bases; unmatched junction nucleotides: 10. The V gene's germline CDR1 is SEHNR and CDR2 FQNEAQ (reference sequence).

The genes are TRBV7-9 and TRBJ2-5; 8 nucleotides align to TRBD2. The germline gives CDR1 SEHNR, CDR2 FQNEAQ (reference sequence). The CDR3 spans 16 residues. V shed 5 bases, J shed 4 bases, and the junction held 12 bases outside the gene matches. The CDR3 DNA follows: TGTGCCAGCAGCGTAACCCGCCGGCTAGCGGGAGAGACCCAGTACTTC. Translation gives CASSVTRRLAGETQYF.

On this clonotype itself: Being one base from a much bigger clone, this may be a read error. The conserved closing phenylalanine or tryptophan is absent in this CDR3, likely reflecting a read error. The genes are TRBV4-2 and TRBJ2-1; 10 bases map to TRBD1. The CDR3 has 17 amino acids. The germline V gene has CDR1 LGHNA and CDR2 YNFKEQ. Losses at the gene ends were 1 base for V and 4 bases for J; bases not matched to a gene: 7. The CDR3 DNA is TGTGCCAGCAGCCAAGTTGGTTCGGGACAGGGGTACAATGAGCAGTTCCTC. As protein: CASSQVGSGQGYNEQFL.

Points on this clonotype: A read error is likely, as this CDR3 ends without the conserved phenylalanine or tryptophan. The CDR3 protein is CASSLGQVGAFV. The CDR3 nucleotides read TGTGCCAGCAGCTTGGGTCAGGTCGGGGCTTTCGTT. The chain links TRBV11-2 to TRBJ1-1; D is uncertain. The V and J ends lost 3 bases and 11 bases respectively, with 13 bases between them. This CDR3 is built from 12 residues. Germline CDR1 reads SGHAT; CDR2 reads FQNNGV.

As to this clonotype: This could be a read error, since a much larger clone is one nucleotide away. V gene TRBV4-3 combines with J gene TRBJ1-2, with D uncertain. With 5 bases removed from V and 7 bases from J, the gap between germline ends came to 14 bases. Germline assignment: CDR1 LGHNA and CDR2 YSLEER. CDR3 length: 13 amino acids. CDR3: CASSSAGIGGYTF. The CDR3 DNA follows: TGCGCCAGCAGCTCTGCTGGGATTGGTGGCTACACCTTC.

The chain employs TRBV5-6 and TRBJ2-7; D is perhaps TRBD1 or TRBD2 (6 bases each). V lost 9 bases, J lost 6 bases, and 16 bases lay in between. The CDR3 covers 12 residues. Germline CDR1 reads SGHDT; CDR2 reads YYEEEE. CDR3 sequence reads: CANSTPGAEQYF. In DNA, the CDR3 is TGTGCCAACAGTACCCCGGGGGCCGAGCAGTACTTC.